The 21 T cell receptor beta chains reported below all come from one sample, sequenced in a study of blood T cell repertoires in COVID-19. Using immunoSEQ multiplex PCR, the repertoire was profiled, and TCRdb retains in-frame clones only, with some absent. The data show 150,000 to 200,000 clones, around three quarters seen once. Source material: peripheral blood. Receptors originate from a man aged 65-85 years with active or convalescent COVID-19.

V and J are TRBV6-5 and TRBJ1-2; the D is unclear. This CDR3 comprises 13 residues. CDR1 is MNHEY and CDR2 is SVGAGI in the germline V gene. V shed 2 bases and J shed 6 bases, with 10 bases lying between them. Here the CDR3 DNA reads TGTGCCAGCAGTTACATGGGAGGGAATGGCTACACCTTC. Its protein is CASSYMGGNGYTF.

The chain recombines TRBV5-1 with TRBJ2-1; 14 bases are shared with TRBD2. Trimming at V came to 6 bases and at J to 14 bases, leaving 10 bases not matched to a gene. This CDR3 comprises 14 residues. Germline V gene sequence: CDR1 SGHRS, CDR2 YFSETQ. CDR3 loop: CASTTGLAGGGKFF. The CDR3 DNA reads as TGCGCCAGCACCACCGGACTAGCGGGGGGCGGAAAGTTCTTC.

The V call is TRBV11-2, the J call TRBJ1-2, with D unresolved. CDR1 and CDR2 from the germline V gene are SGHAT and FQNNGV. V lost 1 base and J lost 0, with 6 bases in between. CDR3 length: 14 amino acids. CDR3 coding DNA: TGTGCCAGCAGCTTAGGACACTCTAACTATGGCTACACCTTC. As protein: CASSLGHSNYGYTF.

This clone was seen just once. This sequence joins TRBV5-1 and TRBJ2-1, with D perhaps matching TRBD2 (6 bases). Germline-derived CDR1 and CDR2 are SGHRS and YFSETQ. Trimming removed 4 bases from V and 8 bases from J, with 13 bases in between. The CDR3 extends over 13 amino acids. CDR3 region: CASSTAGNDEQFF. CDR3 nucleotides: TGCGCCAGCAGCACCGCGGGAAACGATGAGCAGTTCTTC.

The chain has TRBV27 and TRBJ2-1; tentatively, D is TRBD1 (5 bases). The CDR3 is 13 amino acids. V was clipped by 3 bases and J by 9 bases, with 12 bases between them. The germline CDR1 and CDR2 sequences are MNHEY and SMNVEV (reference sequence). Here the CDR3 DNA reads TGTGCCAGCAGTTTGGGGCTGAACCTTGAGCAGTTCTTC. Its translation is CASSLGLNLEQFF.

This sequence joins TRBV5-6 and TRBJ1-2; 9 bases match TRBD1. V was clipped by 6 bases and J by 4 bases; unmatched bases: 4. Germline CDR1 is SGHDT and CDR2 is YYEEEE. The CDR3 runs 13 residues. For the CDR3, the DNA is TGTGCCAGCACGACAGGGGGAGGCTATGGCTACACCTTC. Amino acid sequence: CASTTGGGYGYTF.

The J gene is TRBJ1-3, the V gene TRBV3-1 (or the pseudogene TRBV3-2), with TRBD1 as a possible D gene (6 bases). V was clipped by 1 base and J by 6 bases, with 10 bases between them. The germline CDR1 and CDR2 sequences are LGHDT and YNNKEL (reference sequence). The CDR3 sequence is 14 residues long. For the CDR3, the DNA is TGTGCCAGCAGCCAAGCTACAGGGACAAACACCATATATTTT. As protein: CASSQATGTNTIYF.

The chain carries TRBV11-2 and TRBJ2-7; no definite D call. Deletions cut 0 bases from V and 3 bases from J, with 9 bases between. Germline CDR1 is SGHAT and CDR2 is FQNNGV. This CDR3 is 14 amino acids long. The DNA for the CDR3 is TGTGCCAGCAGCTTAGATCATGAGGTCTACGAGCAGTACTTC. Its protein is CASSLDHEVYEQYF.

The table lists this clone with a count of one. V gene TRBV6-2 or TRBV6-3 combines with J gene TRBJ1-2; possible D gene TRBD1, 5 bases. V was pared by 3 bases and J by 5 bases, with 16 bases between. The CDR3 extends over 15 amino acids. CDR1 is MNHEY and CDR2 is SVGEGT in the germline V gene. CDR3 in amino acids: CASSYPGVLPYGYTF. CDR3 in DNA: TGTGCCAGCAGTTATCCGGGGGTACTGCCATATGGCTACACCTTC.

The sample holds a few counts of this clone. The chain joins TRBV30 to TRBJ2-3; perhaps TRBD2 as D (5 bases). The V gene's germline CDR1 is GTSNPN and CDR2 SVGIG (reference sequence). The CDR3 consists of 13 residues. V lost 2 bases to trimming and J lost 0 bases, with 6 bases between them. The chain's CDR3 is CAWSPGSTDTQYF. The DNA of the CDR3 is TGTGCCTGGAGTCCGGGGAGCACAGATACGCAGTATTTT.

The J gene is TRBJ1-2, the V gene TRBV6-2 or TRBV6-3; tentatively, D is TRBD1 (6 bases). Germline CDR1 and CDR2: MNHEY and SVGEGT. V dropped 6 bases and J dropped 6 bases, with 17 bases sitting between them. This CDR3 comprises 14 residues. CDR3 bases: TGTGCCAGCAGCGCCAATGGACAGCTGAATGGCTACACCTTC. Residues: CASSANGQLNGYTF.

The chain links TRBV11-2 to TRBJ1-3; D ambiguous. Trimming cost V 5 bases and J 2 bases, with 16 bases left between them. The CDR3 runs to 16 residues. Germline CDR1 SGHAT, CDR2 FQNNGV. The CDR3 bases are TGTGCCAGCAGCCCAAGCCCCAGGAGGACTGGAAACACCATATATTTT. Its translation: CASSPSPRRTGNTIYF.

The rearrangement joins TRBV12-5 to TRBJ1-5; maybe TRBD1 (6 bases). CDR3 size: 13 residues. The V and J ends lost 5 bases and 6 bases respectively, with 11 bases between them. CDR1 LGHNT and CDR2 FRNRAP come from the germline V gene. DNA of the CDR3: TGTGCTAGTGGTCAACAGGGAAGTCAGCCCCAGCATTTT. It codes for CASGQQGSQPQHF.

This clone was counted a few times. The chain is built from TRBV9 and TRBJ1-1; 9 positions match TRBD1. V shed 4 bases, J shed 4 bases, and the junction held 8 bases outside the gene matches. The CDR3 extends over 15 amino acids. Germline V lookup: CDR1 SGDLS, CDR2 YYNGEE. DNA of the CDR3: TGTGCCAGCAGCCCCATGGGACAGGGAACCACTGAAGCTTTCTTT. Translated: CASSPMGQGTTEAFF.

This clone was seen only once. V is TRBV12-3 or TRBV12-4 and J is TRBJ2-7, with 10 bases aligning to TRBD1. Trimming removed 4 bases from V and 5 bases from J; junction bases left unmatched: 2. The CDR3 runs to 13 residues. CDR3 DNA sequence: TGTGCCAGCAGTTGGGACAGGGGCGACGAGCAGTACTTC. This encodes CASSWDRGDEQYF.

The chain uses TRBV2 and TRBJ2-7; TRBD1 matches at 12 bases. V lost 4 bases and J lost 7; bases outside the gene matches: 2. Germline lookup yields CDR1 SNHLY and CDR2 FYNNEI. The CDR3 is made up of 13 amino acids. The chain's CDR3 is CASSGDRGQEQYF. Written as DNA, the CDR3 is TGTGCCAGCAGTGGGGACAGGGGGCAGGAGCAGTACTTC.

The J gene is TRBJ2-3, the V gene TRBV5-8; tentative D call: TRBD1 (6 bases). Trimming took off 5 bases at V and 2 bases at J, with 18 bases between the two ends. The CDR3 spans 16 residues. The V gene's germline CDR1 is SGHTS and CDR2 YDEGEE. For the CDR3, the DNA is TGTGCCAGCAGGGCAACGGACAGATTTATCACAGATACGCAGTATTTT. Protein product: CASRATDRFITDTQYF.

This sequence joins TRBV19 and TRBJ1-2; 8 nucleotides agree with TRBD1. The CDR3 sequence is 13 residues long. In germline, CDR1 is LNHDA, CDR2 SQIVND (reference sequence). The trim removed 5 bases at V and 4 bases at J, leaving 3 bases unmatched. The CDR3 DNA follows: TGTGCCAGTAGTTCACAGGGGGTCTATGGCTACACCTTC. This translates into CASSSQGVYGYTF.

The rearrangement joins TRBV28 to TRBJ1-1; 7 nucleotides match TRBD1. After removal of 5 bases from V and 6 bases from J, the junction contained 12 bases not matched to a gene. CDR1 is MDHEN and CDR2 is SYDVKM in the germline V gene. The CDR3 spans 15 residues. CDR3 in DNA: TGTGCCAGCAGTCCTCACATTCAGGGGGTCGCTGAAGCTTTCTTT. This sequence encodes CASSPHIQGVAEAFF.

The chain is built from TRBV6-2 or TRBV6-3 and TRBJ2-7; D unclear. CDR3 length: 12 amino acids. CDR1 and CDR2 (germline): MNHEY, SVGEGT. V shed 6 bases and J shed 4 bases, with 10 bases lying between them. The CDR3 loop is CASSPGWYEQYF. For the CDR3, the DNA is TGTGCCAGCAGCCCCGGTTGGTACGAGCAGTACTTC.

The CDR3 DNA reads TGTGCCAGTAGTATGGGGGGTATATTAGATACGCAGTATTTT. As protein: CASSMGGILDTQYF. J is TRBJ2-3 and V is TRBV19; a weak D match, TRBD2 (6 bases). V was pared by 3 bases and J by 5 bases, with 12 bases between. This CDR3 is built from 14 residues. Germline loops: CDR1 LNHDA, CDR2 SQIVND (reference sequence). The full variable domain, completed using reference TRBV19 and TRBJ2-3, is DGGITQSPKYLFRKEGQNVTLSCEQNLNHDAMYWYRQDPGQGLRLIYYSQIVNDFQKGDIAEGYSVSREKKESFPLTVTSAQKNPTAFYLCASSMGGILDTQYFGPGTRLTVL.